This passage covers 3 T cell receptor beta chains from one sample sequenced in a study of blood T cell repertoires in COVID-19. TCRdb's table, derived via immunoSEQ multiplex PCR, lists solely in-frame clones and lacks some. Of around 270,000 clones in the sample, 70% to 90% were seen once. Sequenced sample: peripheral blood. The source is a human donor with COVID-19, enrolled during active disease. The donor label of this sample is uncertain.

The chain links TRBV30 to TRBJ2-3; D may be TRBD2 (6 bases). The germline CDR1 and CDR2 sequences are GTSNPN and SVGIG (reference sequence). The CDR3 is 14 amino acids. The V end lost 1 base, the J end lost 2 bases, and 10 bases lay between the germline ends. This CDR3 is CAWSDSGYTDTQYF. DNA of the CDR3: TGTGCCTGGAGTGACAGCGGGTACACAGATACGCAGTATTTT.

This chain links TRBV9 with TRBJ2-1; TRBD2 matches 8 bases. With V trimmed by 6 bases and J by 8 bases, 13 bases remained unmatched. Germline assignment: CDR1 SGDLS and CDR2 YYNGEE. This CDR3 is 15 amino acids long. CDR3 coding DNA: TGTGCCAGCACCGAGGAAGCGGGAGTCAGGGATGAGCAGTTCTTC. Protein product: CASTEEAGVRDEQFF.

This chain uses TRBV4-2 with TRBJ2-7; 12 bases fit TRBD2. The trim removed 5 bases at V and 3 bases at J, leaving 2 bases unmatched. Germline V CDR1 and CDR2: LGHNA, YNFKEQ. The CDR3 is 14 amino acids. The DNA for the CDR3 is TGTGCCAGCAGCGCGACTAGCGGGAGCTACGAGCAGTACTTC. Translation: CASSATSGSYEQYF.